This T cell receptor beta chain was identified during a study of tumor-infiltrating lymphocytes in primary liver carcinoma. TCR beta cDNA was reverse-transcribed from about 500 ng of total RNA. The reaction used a constant-region primer and ProtoScript II reverse transcriptase. TCR beta libraries came from three nested multiplex PCR rounds using slightly modified ARM-PCR. One entry per CDR3 protein, called by TCRdb with MiXCR from the multiplex PCR reads. The sample includes hundreds of thousands of distinct CDR3 sequences, nearly 60% of them seen just once. Germline DNA was also extracted, with blood RNA taken from unsorted whole blood. This receptor was identified in a young woman with primary liver carcinoma and hepatitis B virus infection. Sequenced: peripheral blood.

The CDR3 protein is CASSSGTGSPDTQYF. In DNA form, the CDR3 reads TGTGCCAGCAGCTCCGGGACAGGATCCCCAGATACGCAGTATTTT. The chain carries TRBV5-4 and TRBJ2-3; the match to TRBD1 covers 8 bases. Germline V gene data show CDR1 as SGHNT and CDR2 as YYREEE (reference sequence). V shed 3 bases, J shed 4 bases, and the junction held 7 bases outside the gene matches. There are 15 residues in the CDR3. The variable domain in full, with the rest retrieved from reference TRBV5-4 and TRBJ2-3, is ETGVTQSPTHLIKTRGQQVTLRCSSQSGHNTVSWYQQALGQGPQFIFQYYREEENGRGNFPPRFSGLQFPNYSSELNVNALELDDSALYLCASSSGTGSPDTQYFGPGTRLTVL.